This TCR beta chain was identified in a study of blood T cell repertoires in COVID-19. The germline gives CDR1 SNHLY, CDR2 FYNNEI. This CDR3 has 13 amino acids. As concerns this clone: One junction end does not reproduce the germline sequence, and a read error may be involved.

Assay: immunoSEQ multiplex PCR; the TCRdb copy retains only in-frame clones and omits some. Of 60,000 to 85,000 clones in the sample, around four fifths were seen once. The clonotype originates from a man in his 70s with acute or convalescent COVID-19. The sample consisted of peripheral blood. This chain joins TRBV2 and TRBJ1-1, with D unresolved. This chain's CDR3 is CASSDRMNSEAFF. For the CDR3, the DNA is TGTGCCAGCAGTGACAGGATGAACTCTGAAGCTTTCTTT. Drawing the rest from reference TRBV2 and TRBJ1-1, the complete variable domain is EPEVTQTPSHQVTQMGQEVILRCVPISNHLYFYWYRQILGQKVEFLVSFYNNEISEKSEIFDDQFSVERPDGSNFTLKIRSTKLEDSAMYFCASSDRMNSEAFFGQGTRLTVV.